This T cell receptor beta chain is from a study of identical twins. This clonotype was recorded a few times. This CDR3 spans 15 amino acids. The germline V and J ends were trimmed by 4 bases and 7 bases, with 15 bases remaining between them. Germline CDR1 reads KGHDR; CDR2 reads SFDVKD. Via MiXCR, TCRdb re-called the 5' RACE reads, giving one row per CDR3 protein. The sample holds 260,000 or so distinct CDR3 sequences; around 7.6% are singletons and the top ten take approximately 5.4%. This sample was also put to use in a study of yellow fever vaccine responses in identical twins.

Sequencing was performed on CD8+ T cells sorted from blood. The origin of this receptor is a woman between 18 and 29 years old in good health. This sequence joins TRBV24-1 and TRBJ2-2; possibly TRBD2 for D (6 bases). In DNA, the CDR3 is TGTGCCACCAGTGACCATAGTGGAGGGAACGGGGAGCTGTTTTTT. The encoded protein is CATSDHSGGNGELFF.